The T cell receptor (beta chain) under discussion was sequenced for a study of blood T cell repertoires in COVID-19. Study at large: Spain, Italy and the United States supplied samples that represented acute and convalescent COVID-19. T cells, B-cell-depleted T cells, or PBMCs provided the cDNA or gDNA that served as material.

CDR1 is SGHVS, CDR2 FNYEAQ, per germline. V lost 5 bases to trimming and J lost 0 bases; unmatched junction nucleotides: 7. This CDR3 is built from 16 residues. The authors' processing: Using reference gene primer amplification, nucleated cell counts were estimated. The assay was immunoSEQ multiplex PCR, and TCRdb's table has in-frame clones only and misses some. V, J and clone size are taken as reported in that table, and D and trimming were inferred from the DNA itself. The repertoire holds 100,000 to 150,000 clones, roughly 80% seen once, with approximately 18% in the top ten. The sequenced material came from peripheral blood. This TCR was sampled from a woman of 80 years or more with acute or convalescent COVID-19. The rearrangement joins TRBV7-6 to TRBJ1-5, with TRBD1 identical over 7 bases. This CDR3 reads CASSPQTGYSNQPQHF. Written as DNA, the CDR3 is TGTGCCAGCAGCCCTCAGACAGGGTATAGCAATCAGCCCCAGCATTTT.